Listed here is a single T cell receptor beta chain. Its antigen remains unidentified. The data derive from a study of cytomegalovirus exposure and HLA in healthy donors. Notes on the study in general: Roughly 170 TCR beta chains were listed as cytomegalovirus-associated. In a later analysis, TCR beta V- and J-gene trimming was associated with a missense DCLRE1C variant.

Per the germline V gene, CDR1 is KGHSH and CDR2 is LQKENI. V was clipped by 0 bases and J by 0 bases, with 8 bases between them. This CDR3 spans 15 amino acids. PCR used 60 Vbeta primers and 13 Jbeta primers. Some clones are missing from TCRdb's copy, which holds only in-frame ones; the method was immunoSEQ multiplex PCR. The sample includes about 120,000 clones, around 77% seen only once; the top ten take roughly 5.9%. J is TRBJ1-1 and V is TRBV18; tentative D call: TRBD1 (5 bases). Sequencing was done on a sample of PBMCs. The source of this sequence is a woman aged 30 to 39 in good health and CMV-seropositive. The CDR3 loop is CASSPPNRLNTEAFF. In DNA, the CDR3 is TGTGCCAGCTCACCACCGAACAGGTTGAACACTGAAGCTTTCTTT. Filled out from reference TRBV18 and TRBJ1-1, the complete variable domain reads NAGVMQNPRHLVRRRGQEARLRCSPMKGHSHVYWYRQLPEEGLKFMVYLQKENIIDESGMPKERFSAEFPKEGPSILRIQQVVRGDSAAYFCASSPPNRLNTEAFFGQGTRLTVV.